This entry lists 10 T cell receptor beta chains sequenced from one sample in a study of blood T cell repertoires in COVID-19. Sequenced by immunoSEQ multiplex PCR; TCRdb stores in-frame clones only, minus some. The table has over 30,000 clones, about 90% seen once. The sample was peripheral blood. Receptor source: a human donor in a cohort sampled during active COVID-19.

This clone came up once. The rearrangement joins TRBV5-1 to TRBJ2-7, with TRBD1 matching over 10 bases. The ends lost 4 bases at V and 2 bases at J; junction bases unmatched: 6. CDR1 SGHRS and CDR2 YFSETQ come from the germline V gene. The CDR3 contains 15 residues. CDR3 bases: TGCGCCAGCAGCCGGGACAGGGGAGCCCCCTACGAGCAGTACTTC. This codes for CASSRDRGAPYEQYF.

The V and J genes are TRBV10-3 and TRBJ2-1; 7 bases are shared with TRBD2. CDR3 length: 12 residues. With 5 bases clipped from V and 5 bases from J, the junction kept 0 bases outside the gene matches. Germline assignment: CDR1 ENHRY and CDR2 SYGVKD. The CDR3 DNA is TGTGCCATCAGTCGGGGGGACAATGAGCAGTTCTTC. Translating it yields CAISRGDNEQFF.

There are a few counts of this clone. The chain has TRBV10-1 and TRBJ2-2; 7 positions agree with TRBD1. The germline CDR1 and CDR2 sequences are WNHNN and SYGVQD (reference sequence). With 5 bases clipped from V and 5 bases from J, the junction kept 8 bases outside the gene matches. This CDR3 is built from 15 residues. CDR3 DNA: TGCGCCAGCAGTAGTAAGGGGGCGCTAACCGGGGAGCTGTTTTTT. Translation: CASSSKGALTGELFF.

The chain joins TRBV9 to TRBJ1-2, with D unclear. Germline assignment: CDR1 SGDLS and CDR2 YYNGEE. The CDR3 is 16 residues long. The V and J ends lost 2 bases and 4 bases respectively, with 18 bases between them. The CDR3 nucleotides are TGTGCCAGCAGCGTCCTCACGGTAGCACCATCCTATGGCTACACCTTC. Translated: CASSVLTVAPSYGYTF.

The chain has TRBV4-3 and TRBJ2-1; D ambiguous. The CDR3 contains 15 residues. The germline V gene has CDR1 LGHNA and CDR2 YSLEER. Trimming left V 1 base short and J 3 bases short, with 10 bases between. The CDR3 reads CASSQASSGYNEQFF. CDR3 DNA sequence: TGCGCCAGCAGCCAAGCAAGCTCGGGCTACAATGAGCAGTTCTTC.

In its sample, this clone ranks as large. The V call is TRBV5-4, the J call TRBJ2-5, with D unclear. Germline V gives CDR1 SGHNT, CDR2 YYREEE (reference sequence). V was pared by 4 bases and J by 2 bases, with 6 bases between. The CDR3 runs to 12 residues. CDR3 amino acids: CASSVDQETQYF. CDR3 in DNA: TGTGCCAGCAGCGTAGATCAAGAGACCCAGTACTTC.

The chain carries TRBV6-6 and TRBJ1-4; possibly TRBD1 for D (6 bases). Germline lookup yields CDR1 MNHNY and CDR2 SVGAGI (reference sequence). Trimming took off 8 bases at V and 8 bases at J, with 15 bases between the two ends. The CDR3 length is 13 residues. CDR3 DNA: TGTGCCAGCCGAGGGGGATTAGAGGAAAAACTGTTTTTT. Protein sequence: CASRGGLEEKLFF.

This rearrangement joins TRBV9 to TRBJ1-5; 11 bases map to TRBD1. The ends lost 0 bases at V and 0 bases at J; junction bases unmatched: 11. The CDR3 has 20 amino acids. Germline CDR1 reads SGDLS; CDR2 reads YYNGEE. The CDR3 loop is CASSVGRWDRGDYSNQPQHF. The CDR3 DNA reads as TGTGCCAGCAGCGTAGGTCGGTGGGACAGGGGGGATTATAGCAATCAGCCCCAGCATTTT.

V usage is TRBV7-9 and J usage is TRBJ2-1, with 8 bases matching TRBD2. V lost 5 bases and J lost 8; bases outside the gene matches: 8. Germline CDR1 and CDR2: SEHNR and FQNEAQ (reference sequence). The CDR3 spans 14 residues. The CDR3 spells CASSLGTSPDEQFF. The CDR3 coding sequence is TGTGCCAGCAGCCTCGGGACTAGTCCGGATGAGCAGTTCTTC. The whole variable domain, filled in from reference TRBV7-9 and TRBJ2-1, reads DTGVSQNPRHKITKRGQNVTFRCDPISEHNRLYWYRQTLGQGPEFLTYFQNEAQLEKSRLLSDRFSAERPKGSFSTLEIQRTEQGDSAMYLCASSLGTSPDEQFFGPGTRLTVL.

This sequence joins TRBV28 and TRBJ2-3, with D possibly TRBD1 on 6 matching bases. Per the germline V gene, CDR1 is MDHEN and CDR2 is SYDVKM. Trimming removed 10 bases from V and 3 bases from J, with 20 bases in between. The CDR3 loop spans 15 amino acids. CDR3 sequence reads: CATVLPGQETDTQYF. The CDR3 DNA reads as TGTGCCACGGTGCTCCCGGGACAAGAGACAGATACGCAGTATTTT.